The clone carrying this T cell receptor (beta chain) was found a few times. Its antigen is not identified. Library construction for TCR beta used iRepertoire HTBI primers and Arm-PCR of CDR3 regions. TCRdb redid the calling of the multiplex PCR reads with MiXCR, one entry per CDR3 protein. This table has about 440,000 distinct CDR3 sequences, about 15% appearing once. The data belong to a study of regulatory T cells in long-lasting Graves disease. CDR3 length: 15 residues. Trimming took off 4 bases at V and 4 bases at J, with 15 bases between the two ends. The germline V gene encodes CDR1 SGHKS and CDR2 YYEKEE (reference sequence). Notes on the study in general: Relative to new patients (around 1,000), persistent patients exhibited greater sharing of public clonotypes (2,741).

Time point: newly diagnosed GD, antithyroid drugs for less than 3 months. The TCR library was made from RNA extracted from PBMCs. These same records also appear under a second study, on T cells in Graves' hyperthyroidism and ophthalmopathy. As that report states: Initially, a first-round RT-PCR of the TCR CDR3 employed the HTBI primer set.

The source of this sequence is a woman aged 25 to 39 with Graves disease. The V gene is TRBV5-5, the J gene TRBJ1-5, with D perhaps matching TRBD1 (5 bases). Sample: peripheral blood mononuclear cells (PBMCs), taken at new diagnosis, from a patient treated with antithyroid drugs. CDR3 sequence reads: CASSPGPWLNQPQHF. CDR3 nucleotide sequence: TGTGCCAGCAGCCCGGGACCTTGGCTAAATCAGCCCCAGCATTTT.